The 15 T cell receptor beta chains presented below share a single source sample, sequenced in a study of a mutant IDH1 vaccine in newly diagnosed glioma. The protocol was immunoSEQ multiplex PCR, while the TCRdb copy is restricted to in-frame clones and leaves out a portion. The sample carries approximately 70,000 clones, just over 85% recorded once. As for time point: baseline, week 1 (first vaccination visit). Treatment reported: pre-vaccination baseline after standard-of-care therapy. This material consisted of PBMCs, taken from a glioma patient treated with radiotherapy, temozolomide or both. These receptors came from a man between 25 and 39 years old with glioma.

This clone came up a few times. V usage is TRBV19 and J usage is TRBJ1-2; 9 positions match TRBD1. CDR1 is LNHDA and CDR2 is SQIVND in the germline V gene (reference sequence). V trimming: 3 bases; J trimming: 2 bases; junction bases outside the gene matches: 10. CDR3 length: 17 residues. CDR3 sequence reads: CASSINPGQGQNYGYTF. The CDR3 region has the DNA TGTGCCAGTAGTATTAACCCGGGACAGGGACAAAACTATGGCTACACCTTC.

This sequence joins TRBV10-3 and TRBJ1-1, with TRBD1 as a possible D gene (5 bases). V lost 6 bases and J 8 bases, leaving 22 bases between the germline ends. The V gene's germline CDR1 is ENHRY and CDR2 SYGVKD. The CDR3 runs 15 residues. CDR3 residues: CAISQPPHGQSEAFF. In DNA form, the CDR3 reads TGTGCCATCAGCCAGCCACCGCACGGACAATCCGAAGCTTTCTTT.

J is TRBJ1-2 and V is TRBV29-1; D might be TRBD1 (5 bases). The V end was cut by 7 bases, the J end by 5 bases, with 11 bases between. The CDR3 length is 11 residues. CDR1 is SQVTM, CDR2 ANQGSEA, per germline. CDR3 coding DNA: TGCAGCGGGGGGACGGATTATGGCTACACCTTC. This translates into CSGGTDYGYTF.

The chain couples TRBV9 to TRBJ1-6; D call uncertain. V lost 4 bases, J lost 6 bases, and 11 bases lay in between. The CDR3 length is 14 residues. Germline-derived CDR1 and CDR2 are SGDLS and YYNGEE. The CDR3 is CASSTHISNSPLHF. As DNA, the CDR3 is TGTGCCAGCAGCACCCATATCAGTAATTCACCCCTCCACTTT.

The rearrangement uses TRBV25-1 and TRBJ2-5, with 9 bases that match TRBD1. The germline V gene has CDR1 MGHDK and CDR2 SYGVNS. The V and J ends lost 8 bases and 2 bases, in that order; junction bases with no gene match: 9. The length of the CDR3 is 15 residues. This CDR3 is CASANTGGGQETQYF. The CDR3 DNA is TGTGCCAGCGCTAATACAGGGGGCGGGCAAGAGACCCAGTACTTC. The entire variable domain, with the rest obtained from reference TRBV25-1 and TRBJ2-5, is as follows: EADIYQTPRYLVIGTGKKITLECSQTMGHDKMYWYQQDPGMELHLIHYSYGVNSTEKGDLSSESTVSRIRTEHFPLTLESARPSHTSQYLCASANTGGGQETQYFGPGTRLLVL.

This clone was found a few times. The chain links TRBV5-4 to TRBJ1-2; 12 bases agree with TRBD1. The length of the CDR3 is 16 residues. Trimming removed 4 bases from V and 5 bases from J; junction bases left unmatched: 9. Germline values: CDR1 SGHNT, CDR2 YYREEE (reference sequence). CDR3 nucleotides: TGTGCCAGCAGCACGGGACAGGGGGCGGTTCGGTATGGCTACACCTTC. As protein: CASSTGQGAVRYGYTF.

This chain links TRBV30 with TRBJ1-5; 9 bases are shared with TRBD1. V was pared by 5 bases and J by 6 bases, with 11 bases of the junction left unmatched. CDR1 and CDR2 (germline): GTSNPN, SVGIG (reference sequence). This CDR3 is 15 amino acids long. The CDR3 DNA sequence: TGTGCCTGGTCAGGGGGACAGGGAGAATTTCAGCCCCAGCATTTT. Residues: CAWSGGQGEFQPQHF.

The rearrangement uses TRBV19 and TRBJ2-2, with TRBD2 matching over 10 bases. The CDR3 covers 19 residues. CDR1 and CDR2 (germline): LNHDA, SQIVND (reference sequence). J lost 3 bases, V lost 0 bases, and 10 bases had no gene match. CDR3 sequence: CASSIEERGGPLYTGELFF. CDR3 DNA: TGTGCCAGTAGTATAGAGGAGCGGGGGGGCCCCTTATACACCGGGGAGCTGTTTTTT.

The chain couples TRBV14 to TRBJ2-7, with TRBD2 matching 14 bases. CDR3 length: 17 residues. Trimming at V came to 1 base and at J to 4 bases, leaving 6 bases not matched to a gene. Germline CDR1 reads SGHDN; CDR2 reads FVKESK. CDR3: CASSQGTSGGLGYEQYF. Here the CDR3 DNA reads TGTGCCAGCAGCCAAGGGACTAGCGGGGGGCTTGGGTACGAGCAGTACTTC.

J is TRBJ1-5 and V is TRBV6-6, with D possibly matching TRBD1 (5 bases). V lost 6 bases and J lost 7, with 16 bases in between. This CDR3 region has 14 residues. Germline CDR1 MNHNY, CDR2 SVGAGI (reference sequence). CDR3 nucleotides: TGTGCCAGCAGCGACCCGCAGGGCGGACAGCCCCAGCATTTT. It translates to CASSDPQGGQPQHF.

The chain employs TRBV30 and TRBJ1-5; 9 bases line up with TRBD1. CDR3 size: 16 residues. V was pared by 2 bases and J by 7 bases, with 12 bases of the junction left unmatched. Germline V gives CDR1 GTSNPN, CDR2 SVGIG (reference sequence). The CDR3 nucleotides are TGTGCCTGGAGTACGGGGAACAGGGGGCTAAGGCAGCCCCAGCATTTT. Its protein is CAWSTGNRGLRQPQHF.

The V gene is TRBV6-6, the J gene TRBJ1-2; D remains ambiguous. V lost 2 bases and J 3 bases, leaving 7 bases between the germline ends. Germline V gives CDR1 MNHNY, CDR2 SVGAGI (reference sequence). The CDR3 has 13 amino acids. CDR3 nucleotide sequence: TGTGCCAGCAGTTACGAGGGTGACTATGGCTACACCTTC. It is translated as CASSYEGDYGYTF.

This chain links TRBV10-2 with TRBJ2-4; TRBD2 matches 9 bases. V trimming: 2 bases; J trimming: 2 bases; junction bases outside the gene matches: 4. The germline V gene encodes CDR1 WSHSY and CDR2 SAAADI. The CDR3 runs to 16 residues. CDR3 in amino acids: CASSEGGGVTKNIQYF. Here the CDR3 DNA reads TGCGCCAGCAGTGAGGGCGGGGGGGTTACCAAAAACATTCAGTACTTC.

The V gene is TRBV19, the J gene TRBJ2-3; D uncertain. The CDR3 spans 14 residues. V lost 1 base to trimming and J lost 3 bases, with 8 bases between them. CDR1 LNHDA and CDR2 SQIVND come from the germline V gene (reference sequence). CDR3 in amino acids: CASSIGPSTDTQYF. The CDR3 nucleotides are TGTGCCAGTAGTATAGGCCCCTCTACAGATACGCAGTATTTT.

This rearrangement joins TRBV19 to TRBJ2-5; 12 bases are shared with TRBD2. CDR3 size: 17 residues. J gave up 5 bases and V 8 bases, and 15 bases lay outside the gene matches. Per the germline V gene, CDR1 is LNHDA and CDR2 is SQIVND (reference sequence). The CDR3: CASANPRLAGGKETQYF. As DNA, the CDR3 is TGTGCCAGTGCTAACCCCCGGCTAGCGGGGGGGAAGGAGACCCAGTACTTC.